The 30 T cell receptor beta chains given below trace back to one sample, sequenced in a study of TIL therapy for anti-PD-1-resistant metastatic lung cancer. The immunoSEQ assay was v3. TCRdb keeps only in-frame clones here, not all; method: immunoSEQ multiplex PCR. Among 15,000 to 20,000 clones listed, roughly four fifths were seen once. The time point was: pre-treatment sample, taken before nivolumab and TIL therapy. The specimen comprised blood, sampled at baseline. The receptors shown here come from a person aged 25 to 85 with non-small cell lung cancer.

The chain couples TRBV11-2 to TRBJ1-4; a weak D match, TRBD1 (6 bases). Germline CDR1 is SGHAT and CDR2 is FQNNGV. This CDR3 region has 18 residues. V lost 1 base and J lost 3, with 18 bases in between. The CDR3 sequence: CASSLGAGGGRPNEKLFF. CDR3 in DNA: TGTGCCAGCAGCTTAGGGGCCGGAGGGGGGAGGCCTAATGAAAAACTGTTTTTT.

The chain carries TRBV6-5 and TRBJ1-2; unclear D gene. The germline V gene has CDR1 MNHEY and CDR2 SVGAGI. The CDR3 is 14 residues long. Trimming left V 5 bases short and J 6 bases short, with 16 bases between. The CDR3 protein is CASSPPGGIHGYTF. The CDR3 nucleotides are TGTGCCAGCAGTCCACCGGGAGGGATACATGGCTACACCTTC.

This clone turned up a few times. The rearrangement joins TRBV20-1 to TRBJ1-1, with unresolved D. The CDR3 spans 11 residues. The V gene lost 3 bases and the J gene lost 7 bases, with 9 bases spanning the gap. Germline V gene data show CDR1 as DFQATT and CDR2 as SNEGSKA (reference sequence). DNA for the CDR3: TGCAGTGCTAGGCCGGGGAGTGAAGCTTTCTTT. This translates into CSARPGSEAFF.

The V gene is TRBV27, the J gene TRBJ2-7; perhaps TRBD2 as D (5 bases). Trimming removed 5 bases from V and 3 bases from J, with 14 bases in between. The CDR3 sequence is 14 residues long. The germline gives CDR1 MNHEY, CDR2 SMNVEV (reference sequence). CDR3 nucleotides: TGTGCCAGCAGTATCCAGAGCGGCAACTACGAGCAGTACTTC. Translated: CASSIQSGNYEQYF.

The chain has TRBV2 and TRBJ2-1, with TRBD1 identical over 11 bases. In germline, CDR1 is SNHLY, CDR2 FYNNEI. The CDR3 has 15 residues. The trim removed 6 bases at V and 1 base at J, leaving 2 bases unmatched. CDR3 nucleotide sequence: TGTGCCAGCAGCGGGGACAGGGGGTCCTACAATGAGCAGTTCTTC. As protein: CASSGDRGSYNEQFF.

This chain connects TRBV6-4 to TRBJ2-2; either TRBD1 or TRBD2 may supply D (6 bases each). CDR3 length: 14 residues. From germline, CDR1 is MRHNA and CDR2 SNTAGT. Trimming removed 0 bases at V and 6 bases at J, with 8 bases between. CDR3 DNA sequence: TGTGCCAGCAGTGACTCCGGGGGCCCCGGGGAGCTGTTTTTT. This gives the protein CASSDSGGPGELFF.

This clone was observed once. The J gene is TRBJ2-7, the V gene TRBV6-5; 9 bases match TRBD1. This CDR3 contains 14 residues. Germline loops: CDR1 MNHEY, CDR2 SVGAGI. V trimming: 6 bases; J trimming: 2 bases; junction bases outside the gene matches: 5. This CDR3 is CASSGTGMTYEQYF. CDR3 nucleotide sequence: TGTGCCAGCAGCGGGACAGGGATGACCTACGAGCAGTACTTC.

The CDR3 coding sequence is TGCAGTGCATTGGACAGCTACGAGCAGTACTTC. Its translation is CSALDSYEQYF. The V and J genes are TRBV20-1 and TRBJ2-5, with TRBD1 as a possible D gene (6 bases). The J call could be wrong; TRBJ2-7 is a better fit for the DNA end. The germline V gene encodes CDR1 DFQATT and CDR2 SNEGSKA (reference sequence). The CDR3 extends over 11 amino acids.

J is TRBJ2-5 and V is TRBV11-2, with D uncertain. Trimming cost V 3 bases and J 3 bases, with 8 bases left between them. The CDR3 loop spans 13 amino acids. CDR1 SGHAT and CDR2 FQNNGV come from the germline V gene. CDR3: CASSFGREETQYF. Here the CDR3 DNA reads TGTGCCAGCAGCTTCGGCCGGGAAGAGACCCAGTACTTC.

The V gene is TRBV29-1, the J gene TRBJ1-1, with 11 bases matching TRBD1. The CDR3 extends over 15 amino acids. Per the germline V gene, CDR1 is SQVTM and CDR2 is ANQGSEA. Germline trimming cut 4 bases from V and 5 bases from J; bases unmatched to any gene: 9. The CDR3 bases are TGCAGCGTTGTAAGGACAGGGGGCGTTAGAACTGAAGCTTTCTTT. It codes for CSVVRTGGVRTEAFF.

This CDR3 reads CASSPQRTTGYEQYF. The CDR3 DNA sequence: TGTGCCAGCAGCCCCCAGCGGACAACAGGGTACGAGCAGTACTTC. The V gene is TRBV7-2, the J gene TRBJ2-5; D perhaps matches TRBD1 (6 bases). The end of the DNA is better explained by TRBJ2-7, so the J call may be wrong. There are 15 residues in the CDR3. The germline CDR1 and CDR2 sequences are SGHTA and FQGNSA.

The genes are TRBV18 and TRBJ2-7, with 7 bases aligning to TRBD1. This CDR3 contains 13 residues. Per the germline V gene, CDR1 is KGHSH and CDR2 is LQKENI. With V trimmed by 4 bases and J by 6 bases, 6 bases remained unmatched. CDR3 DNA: TGTGCCAGCTCACTCTCCGGGACAGCCGAGCAGTACTTC. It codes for CASSLSGTAEQYF. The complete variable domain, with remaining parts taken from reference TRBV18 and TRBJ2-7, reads NAGVMQNPRHLVRRRGQEARLRCSPMKGHSHVYWYRQLPEEGLKFMVYLQKENIIDESGMPKERFSAEFPKEGPSILRIQQVVRGDSAAYFCASSLSGTAEQYFGPGTRLTVT.

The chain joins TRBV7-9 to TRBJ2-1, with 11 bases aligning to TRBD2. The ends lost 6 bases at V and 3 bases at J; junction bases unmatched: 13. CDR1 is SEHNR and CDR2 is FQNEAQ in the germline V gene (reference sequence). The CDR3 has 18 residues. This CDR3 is CASSHGTSGRPFYNEQFF. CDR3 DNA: TGTGCCAGCAGTCACGGGACTAGCGGTCGCCCTTTCTACAATGAGCAGTTCTTC. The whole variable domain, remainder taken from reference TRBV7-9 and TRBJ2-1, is DTGVSQNPRHKITKRGQNVTFRCDPISEHNRLYWYRQTLGQGPEFLTYFQNEAQLEKSRLLSDRFSAERPKGSFSTLEIQRTEQGDSAMYLCASSHGTSGRPFYNEQFFGPGTRLTVL.

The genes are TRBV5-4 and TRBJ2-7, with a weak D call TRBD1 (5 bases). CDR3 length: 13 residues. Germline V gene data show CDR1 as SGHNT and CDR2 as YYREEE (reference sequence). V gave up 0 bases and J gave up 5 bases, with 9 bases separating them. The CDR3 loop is CASSLARVDEQYF. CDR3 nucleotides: TGTGCCAGCAGCTTGGCCAGGGTGGACGAGCAGTACTTC. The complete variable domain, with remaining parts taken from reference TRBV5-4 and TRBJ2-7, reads ETGVTQSPTHLIKTRGQQVTLRCSSQSGHNTVSWYQQALGQGPQFIFQYYREEENGRGNFPPRFSGLQFPNYSSELNVNALELDDSALYLCASSLARVDEQYFGPGTRLTVT.

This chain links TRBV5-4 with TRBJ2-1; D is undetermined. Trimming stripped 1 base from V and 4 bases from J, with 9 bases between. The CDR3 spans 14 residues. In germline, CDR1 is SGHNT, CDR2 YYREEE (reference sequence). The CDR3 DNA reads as TGTGCCAGCAGCTTGTTAGGCAGTTACAATGAGCAGTTCTTC. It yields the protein CASSLLGSYNEQFF.

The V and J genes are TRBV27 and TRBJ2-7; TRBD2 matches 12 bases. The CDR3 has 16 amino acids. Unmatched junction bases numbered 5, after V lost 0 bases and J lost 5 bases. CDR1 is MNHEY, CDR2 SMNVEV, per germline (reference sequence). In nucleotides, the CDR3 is TGTGCCAGCAGTTTATCCACTAGCGGGAGGTCGGACGAGCAGTACTTC. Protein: CASSLSTSGRSDEQYF.

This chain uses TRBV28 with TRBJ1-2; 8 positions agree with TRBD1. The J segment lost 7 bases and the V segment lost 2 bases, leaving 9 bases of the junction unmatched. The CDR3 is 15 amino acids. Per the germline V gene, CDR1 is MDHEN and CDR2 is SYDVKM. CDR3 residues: CASSLMTGVVVGYTF. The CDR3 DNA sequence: TGTGCCAGCAGTTTAATGACAGGGGTTGTAGTTGGCTACACCTTC.

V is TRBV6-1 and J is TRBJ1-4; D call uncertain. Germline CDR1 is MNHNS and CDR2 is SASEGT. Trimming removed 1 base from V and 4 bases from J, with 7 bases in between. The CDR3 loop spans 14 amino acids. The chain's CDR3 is CASSEGQRNEKLFF. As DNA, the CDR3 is TGTGCCAGCAGTGAAGGCCAGCGTAATGAAAAACTGTTTTTT.

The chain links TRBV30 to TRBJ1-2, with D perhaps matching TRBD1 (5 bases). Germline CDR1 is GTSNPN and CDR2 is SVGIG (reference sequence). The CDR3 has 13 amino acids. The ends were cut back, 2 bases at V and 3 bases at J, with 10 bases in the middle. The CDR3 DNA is TGTGCCTGGAGTCGAGGAGGGGACTATGGCTACACCTTC. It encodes CAWSRGGDYGYTF.

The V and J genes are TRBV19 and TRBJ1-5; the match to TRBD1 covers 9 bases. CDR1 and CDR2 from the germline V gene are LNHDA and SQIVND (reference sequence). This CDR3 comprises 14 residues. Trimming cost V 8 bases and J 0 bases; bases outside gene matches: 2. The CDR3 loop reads CASWTGDSNQPQHF. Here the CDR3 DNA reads TGTGCCAGTTGGACAGGGGATAGCAATCAGCCCCAGCATTTT.

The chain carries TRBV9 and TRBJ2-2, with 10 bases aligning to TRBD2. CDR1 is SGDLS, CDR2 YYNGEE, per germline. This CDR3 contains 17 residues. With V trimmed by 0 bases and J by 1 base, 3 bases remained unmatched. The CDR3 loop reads CASSVGLAGGNTGELFF. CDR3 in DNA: TGTGCCAGCAGCGTAGGGTTAGCGGGGGGGAACACCGGGGAGCTGTTTTTT.

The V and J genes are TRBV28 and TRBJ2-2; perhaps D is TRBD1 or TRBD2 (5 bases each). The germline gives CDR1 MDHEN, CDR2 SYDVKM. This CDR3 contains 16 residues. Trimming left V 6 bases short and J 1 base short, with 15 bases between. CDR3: CASRKPRDGNTGELFF. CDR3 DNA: TGTGCCAGCAGAAAGCCCCGGGACGGGAACACCGGGGAGCTGTTTTTT.

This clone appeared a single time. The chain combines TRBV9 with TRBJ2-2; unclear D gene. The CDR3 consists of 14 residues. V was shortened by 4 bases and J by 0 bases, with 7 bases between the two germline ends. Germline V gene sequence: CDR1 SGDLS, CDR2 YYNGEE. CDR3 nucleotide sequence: TGTGCCAGCAGCCAAACCCCGAACACCGGGGAGCTGTTTTTT. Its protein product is CASSQTPNTGELFF.

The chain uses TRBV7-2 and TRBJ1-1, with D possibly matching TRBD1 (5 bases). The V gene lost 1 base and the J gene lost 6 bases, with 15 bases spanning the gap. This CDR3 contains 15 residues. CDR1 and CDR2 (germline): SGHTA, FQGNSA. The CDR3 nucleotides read TGTGCCAGCAGCTTAGAGGCAGGGCAGGTGGCTGAAGCTTTCTTT. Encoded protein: CASSLEAGQVAEAFF.

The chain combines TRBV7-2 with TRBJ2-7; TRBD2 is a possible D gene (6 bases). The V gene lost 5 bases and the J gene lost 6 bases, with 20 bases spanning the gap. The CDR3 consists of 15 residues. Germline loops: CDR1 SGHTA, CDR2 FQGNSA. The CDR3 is CASSPPGDGRGEQYF. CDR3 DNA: TGTGCCAGCAGCCCCCCGGGGGATGGACGGGGCGAGCAGTACTTC. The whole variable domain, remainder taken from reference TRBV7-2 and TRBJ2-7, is GAGVSQSPSNKVTEKGKDVELRCDPISGHTALYWYRQSLGQGLEFLIYFQGNSAPDKSGLPSDRFSAERTGGSVSTLTIQRTQQEDSAVYLCASSPPGDGRGEQYFGPGTRLTVT.

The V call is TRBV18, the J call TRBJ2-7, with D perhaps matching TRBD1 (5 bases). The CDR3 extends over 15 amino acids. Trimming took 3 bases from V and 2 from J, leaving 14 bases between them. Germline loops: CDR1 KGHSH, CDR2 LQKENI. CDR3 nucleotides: TGTGCCAGCTCACCGGCTGCAGGGCCCACCTACGAGCAGTACTTC. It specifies CASSPAAGPTYEQYF.

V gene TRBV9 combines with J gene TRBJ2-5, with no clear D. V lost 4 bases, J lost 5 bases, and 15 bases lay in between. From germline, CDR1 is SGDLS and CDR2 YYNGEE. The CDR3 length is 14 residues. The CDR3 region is CASSPRGPVETQYF. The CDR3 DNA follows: TGTGCCAGCAGCCCCCGAGGTCCGGTGGAGACCCAGTACTTC.

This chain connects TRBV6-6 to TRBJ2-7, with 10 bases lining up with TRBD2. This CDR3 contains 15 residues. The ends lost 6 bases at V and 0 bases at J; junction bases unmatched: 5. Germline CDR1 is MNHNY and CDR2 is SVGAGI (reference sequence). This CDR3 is CASRSSSGSSYEQYF. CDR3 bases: TGTGCCAGCAGATCCTCTAGCGGGAGCTCCTACGAGCAGTACTTC.

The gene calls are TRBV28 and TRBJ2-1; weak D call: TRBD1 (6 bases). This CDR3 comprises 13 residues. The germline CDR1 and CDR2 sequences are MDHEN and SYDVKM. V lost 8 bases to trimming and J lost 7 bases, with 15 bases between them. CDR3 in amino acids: CASRDQGWNEQFF. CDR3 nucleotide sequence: TGTGCCAGCCGGGATCAGGGGTGGAATGAGCAGTTCTTC.

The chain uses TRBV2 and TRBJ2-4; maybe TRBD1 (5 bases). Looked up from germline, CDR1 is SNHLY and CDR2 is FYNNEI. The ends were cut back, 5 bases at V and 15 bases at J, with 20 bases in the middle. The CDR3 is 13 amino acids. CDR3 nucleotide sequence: TGTGCCAGCAGTCAAGGGTGGACATCTAATAGGTACTTC. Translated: CASSQGWTSNRYF.